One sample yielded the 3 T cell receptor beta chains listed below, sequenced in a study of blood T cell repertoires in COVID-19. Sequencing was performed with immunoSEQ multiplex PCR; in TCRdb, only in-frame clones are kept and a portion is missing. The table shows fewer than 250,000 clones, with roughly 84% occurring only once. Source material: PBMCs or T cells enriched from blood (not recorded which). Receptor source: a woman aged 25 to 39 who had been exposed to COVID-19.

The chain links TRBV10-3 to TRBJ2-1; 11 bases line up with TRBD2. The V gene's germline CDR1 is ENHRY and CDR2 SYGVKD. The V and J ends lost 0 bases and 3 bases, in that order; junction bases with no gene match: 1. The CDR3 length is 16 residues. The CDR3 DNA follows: TGTGCCATCAGTGAGTCGGGGACTAGCGGCTACAATGAGCAGTTCTTC. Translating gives CAISESGTSGYNEQFF.

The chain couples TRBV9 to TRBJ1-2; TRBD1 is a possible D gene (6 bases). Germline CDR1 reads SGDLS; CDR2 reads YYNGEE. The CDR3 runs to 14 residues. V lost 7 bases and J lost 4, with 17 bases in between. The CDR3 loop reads CASEGQFPIYGYTF. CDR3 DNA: TGTGCCAGCGAAGGACAGTTCCCTATCTATGGCTACACCTTC.

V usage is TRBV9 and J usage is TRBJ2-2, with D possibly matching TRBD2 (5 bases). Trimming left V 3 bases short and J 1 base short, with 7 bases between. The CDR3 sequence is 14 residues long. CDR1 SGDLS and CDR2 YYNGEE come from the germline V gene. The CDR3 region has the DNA TGTGCCAGCAGCGGGACTGTGAACACCGGGGAGCTGTTTTTT. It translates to CASSGTVNTGELFF.